This T cell receptor (beta chain) was observed in a study of blood T cell repertoires in COVID-19. Germline V gene sequence: CDR1 MDHEN, CDR2 SYDVKM. Trimming took off 4 bases at V and 5 bases at J, with 9 bases between the two ends. This CDR3 is built from 12 residues. The repertoire was sequenced with immunoSEQ multiplex PCR; TCRdb's copy has only in-frame clones and lacks some. The table lists 200,000 or so clones, roughly 87% of them singletons, with 1.9% in the top ten. The source of this sequence is a man between 40 and 49 years old with active or convalescent COVID-19. Specimen: peripheral blood. J is TRBJ2-7 and V is TRBV28, with D possibly being TRBD2 (6 bases). The CDR3 nucleotides are TGTGCCAGCAGTTCGGACTACCACGAGCAGTACTTC. Amino acid sequence: CASSSDYHEQYF.